These T cell receptor beta chains were read from a single sample in a study of blood T cell repertoires in COVID-19. The data were produced by immunoSEQ multiplex PCR, yet TCRdb's version contains in-frame clones alone and is incomplete. The sample consists of roughly 70,000 clones, about 80% of them appearing once. The sample consisted of peripheral blood. These receptor sequences come from a human donor in a cohort sampled during active COVID-19. CDR3s include the opening cysteine and the closing phenylalanine or tryptophan. The D gene is left open where the match is weak. Only some rows state a clone size, as once, few, many or a class for expanded clones.

J gene | clone size | D gene | V gene | CDR3 protein | CDR3 DNA
TRBJ1-1 | - | - | TRBV10-3 | CAISERGGNTEAFF | TGTGCCATCAGTGAGAGGGGCGGAAACACTGAAGCTTTCTTT
TRBJ1-1 | - | - | TRBV3-1/TRBV3-2 | CASSQSGEAFF | TGTGCCAGCAGCCAATCGGGAGAAGCTTTCTTT
TRBJ1-1 | - | - | TRBV2 | CASSLYRRQGEAFF | TGTGCCAGCAGTCTATATCGTCGACAAGGTGAAGCTTTCTTT
TRBJ1-4 | - | - | TRBV5-1 | CASSPQPNEKLFF | TGCGCCAGCAGCCCACAGCCTAATGAAAAACTGTTTTTT
TRBJ1-2 | - | TRBD1 | TRBV5-1 | CASSSGGQADGYTF | TGCGCCAGCAGCTCTGGGGGACAGGCTGATGGCTACACCTTC
TRBJ1-2 | - | - | TRBV5-5 | CASSAELGGHTF | TGTGCCAGCAGCGCGGAACTTGGAGGACACACCTTC
TRBJ2-3 | - | - | TRBV5-1 | CASRLVRDSTDTQYF | TGCGCCAGCAGATTGGTGCGGGACAGCACAGATACGCAGTATTTT
TRBJ1-4 | - | - | TRBV14 | CASSQGWRGVTNEKLFF | TGTGCCAGCAGCCAGGGTTGGAGGGGAGTAACTAATGAAAAACTGTTTTTT
TRBJ2-3 | - | TRBD2 | TRBV10-3 | CATTERGDDTQYF | TGTGCCACCACCGAGCGGGGGGACGATACGCAGTATTTT
TRBJ1-5 | once | - | TRBV12-3/TRBV12-4 | CASTSLGQPQHF | TGTGCCAGCACTTCCCTAGGTCAGCCCCAGCATTTT
TRBJ2-7 | - | - | TRBV6-5 | CASSIGWGRAYEQYF | TGTGCCAGCAGTATAGGTTGGGGCAGAGCCTACGAGCAGTACTTC
TRBJ1-1 | - | TRBD1 | TRBV7-9 | CASSKHRTGQSEAFF | TGTGCCAGCAGCAAACACCGGACAGGGCAATCTGAAGCTTTCTTT
TRBJ2-1 | - | - | TRBV29-1 | CSVELSSGYEQFF | TGCAGCGTTGAGTTGTCGAGCGGATATGAGCAGTTCTTC
TRBJ1-4 | few | - | TRBV9 | CASSRADEKLFF | TGTGCCAGCAGCAGAGCTGATGAAAAACTGTTTTTT
TRBJ2-2 | - | - | TRBV19 | CASTPPRYGSNTGELFF | TGTGCCAGTACCCCCCCGAGATATGGTTCGAACACCGGGGAGCTGTTTTTT
TRBJ2-5 | - | TRBD2 | TRBV9 | CASSVEPSGASETQYF | TGTGCCAGCAGCGTAGAGCCTAGCGGGGCTTCTGAGACCCAGTACTTC
TRBJ1-6 | - | - | TRBV6-5 | CASSYWTPNNSPLHF | TGTGCCAGCAGTTACTGGACACCGAATAATTCACCCCTCCACTTT